The rows below give T cell receptor beta chains drawn from one sample of a study of control samples from healthy donors and cancer patients. Some clones are missing from TCRdb's copy, which holds only in-frame ones; the method was immunoSEQ multiplex PCR. This sample has about 51,000 clones; about 92% occur once, and the top ten carry roughly 1.5%. The sample was PBMCs. These receptors originate from a man aged 40-55 years with colorectal cancer. CDR3s leave out the opening cysteine and the closing phenylalanine or tryptophan.

>TRBJ2-7|TRBV30
ASDETPYERY
>TRBJ1-2|TRBV15
ATSARQGGYGYT
>TRBJ2-1|TRBV30
AWSSGRVKNNEQF
>TRBJ1-2|TRBV27
ASRPNRGMRGYT
>TRBJ2-1|TRBV29-1
SVERAGSYNEQF
>TRBJ2-3|TRBV6-1
ASSERGGGDTQY
>TRBJ2-6|TRBV25-1
ASSESGANVLT
>TRBJ1-1|TRBV15
ATSREPQGLTLYRKGEAF
>TRBJ2-1|TRBV24-1
ATSDQQGEEQF
>TRBJ2-7|TRBV23-1
ASSQSWGPRLAEFYEQY
>TRBJ2-5|TRBV24-1
ATSDTTGYQETQY
>TRBJ2-1|TRBV5-1
ASSTDGTLYNEQF
>TRBJ1-2|TRBV7-9
ASSRKAELYGYT
>TRBJ2-1|TRBV4-1
ASSQGTSGIYYNEQF
>TRBJ2-7|TRBV7-2
ASSPLVGGYEQY
>TRBJ2-7|TRBV27
ASSLYRTSGSFFYEQY
>TRBJ1-4|TRBV2
ASRKGGEKLF
>TRBJ1-3|TRBV5-1
ASSPGPASGNTIY
>TRBJ2-7|TRBV3-1/TRBV3-2
ASSQTESSYEQY
>TRBJ2-5|TRBV7-9
ASSLRQGRVETQY
>TRBJ1-1|TRBV29-1
SVTDRGNTEAF
>TRBJ2-7|TRBV6-5
ASKPQGVLFYEQY
>TRBJ1-2|TRBV30
AWGNRGGYGYT
>TRBJ1-3|TRBV30
AWSVSLSGNTIY
>TRBJ2-2|TRBV19
ASSQGVGTGELF
>TRBJ1-6|TRBV2
ASIPGTVNSPLH
>TRBJ2-2|TRBV5-1
ASRRDFANTGELF
>TRBJ2-7|TRBV2
ASVVETPPREQY
>TRBJ2-3|TRBV5-4
ASSLRGDNTQY
>TRBJ1-2|TRBV7-9
ASSLGSGAGLRGYT
>TRBJ1-1|TRBV19
ASSIVLNTEAF
>TRBJ1-5|TRBV5-5
ASSLDSSPQH
>TRBJ2-1|TRBV27
ASSLLGSNEQF
>TRBJ2-1|TRBV12-5
ASGPGLTISSSYNEQF
>TRBJ2-2|TRBV9
ASSVGRTTNTGELF
>TRBJ2-1|TRBV6-5
ASSFGLAAYNEQF